This TCR beta chain appears in the sequencing data of a study of Tregs in tolerant kidney transplant recipients. There are a few counts of this clone. Data came from immunoSEQ multiplex PCR; TCRdb stores just in-frame clones and leaves some out. The data contain over 50,000 clones, approximately 85% of them singletons. The source of this sequence is a human donor who received a combined kidney and bone marrow transplant. The sequences come from Tregs from blood, collected before the transplant.

In DNA form, the CDR3 reads TGTGCCAGCAGCTTCTCTATCGGGGGGTCCTACGAGCAGTACTTC. This encodes CASSFSIGGSYEQYF. The J gene is TRBJ2-7, the V gene TRBV5-5; TRBD2 aligns across 7 bases. The length of the CDR3 is 15 residues. V was pared by 2 bases and J by 1 base, with 6 bases of the junction left unmatched. Germline CDR1 SGHKS, CDR2 YYEKEE (reference sequence).